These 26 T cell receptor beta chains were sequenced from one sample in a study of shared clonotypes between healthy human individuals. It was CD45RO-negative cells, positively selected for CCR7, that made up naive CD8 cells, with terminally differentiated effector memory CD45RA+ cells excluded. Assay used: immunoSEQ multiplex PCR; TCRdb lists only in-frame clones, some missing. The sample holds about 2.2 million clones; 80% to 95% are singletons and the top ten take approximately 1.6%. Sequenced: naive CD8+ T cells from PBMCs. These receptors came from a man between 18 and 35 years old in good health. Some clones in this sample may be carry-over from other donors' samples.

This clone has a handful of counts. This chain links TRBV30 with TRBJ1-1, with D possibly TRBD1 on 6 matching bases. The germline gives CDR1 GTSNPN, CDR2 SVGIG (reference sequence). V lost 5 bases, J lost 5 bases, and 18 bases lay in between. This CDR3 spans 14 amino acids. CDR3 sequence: CAWRFPTGITEAFF. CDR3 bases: TGTGCCTGGCGTTTCCCGACAGGCATAACTGAAGCTTTCTTT.

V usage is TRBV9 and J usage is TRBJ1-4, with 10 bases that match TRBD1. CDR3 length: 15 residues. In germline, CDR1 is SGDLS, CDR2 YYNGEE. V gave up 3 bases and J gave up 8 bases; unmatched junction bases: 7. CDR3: CASSGPGQGNEKLFF. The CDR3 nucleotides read TGTGCCAGCAGCGGCCCGGGACAGGGGAACGAAAAACTGTTTTTT. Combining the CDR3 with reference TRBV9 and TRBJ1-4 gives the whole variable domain DSGVTQTPKHLITATGQRVTLRCSPRSGDLSVYWYQQSLDQGLQFLIQYYNGEERAKGNILERFSAQQFPDLHSELNLSSLELGDSALYFCASSGPGQGNEKLFFGSGTQLSVL.

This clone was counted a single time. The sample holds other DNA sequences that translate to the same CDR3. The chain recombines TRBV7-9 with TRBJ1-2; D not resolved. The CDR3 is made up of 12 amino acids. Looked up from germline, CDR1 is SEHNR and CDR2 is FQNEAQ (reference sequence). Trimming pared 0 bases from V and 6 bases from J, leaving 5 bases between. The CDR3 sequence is CASSLAANGYTF. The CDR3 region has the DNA TGTGCCAGCAGCTTAGCCGCGAATGGCTACACCTTC.

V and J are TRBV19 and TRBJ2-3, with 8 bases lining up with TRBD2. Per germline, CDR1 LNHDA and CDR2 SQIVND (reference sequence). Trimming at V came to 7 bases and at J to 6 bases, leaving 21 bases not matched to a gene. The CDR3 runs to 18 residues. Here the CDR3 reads CASKSLTGGPPRLDTQYF. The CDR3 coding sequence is TGTGCCAGTAAATCCCTCACGGGAGGGCCCCCGAGGCTGGATACGCAGTATTTT. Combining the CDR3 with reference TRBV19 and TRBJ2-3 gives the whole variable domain DGGITQSPKYLFRKEGQNVTLSCEQNLNHDAMYWYRQDPGQGLRLIYYSQIVNDFQKGDIAEGYSVSREKKESFPLTVTSAQKNPTAFYLCASKSLTGGPPRLDTQYFGPGTRLTVL.

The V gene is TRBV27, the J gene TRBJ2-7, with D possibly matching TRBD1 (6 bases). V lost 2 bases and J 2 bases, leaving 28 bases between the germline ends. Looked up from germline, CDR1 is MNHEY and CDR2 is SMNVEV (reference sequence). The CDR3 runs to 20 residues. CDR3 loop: CASSLQWSEARRGGTYEQYF. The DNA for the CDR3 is TGTGCCAGCAGTTTACAGTGGTCCGAGGCGCGCCGTGGGGGCACCTACGAGCAGTACTTC.

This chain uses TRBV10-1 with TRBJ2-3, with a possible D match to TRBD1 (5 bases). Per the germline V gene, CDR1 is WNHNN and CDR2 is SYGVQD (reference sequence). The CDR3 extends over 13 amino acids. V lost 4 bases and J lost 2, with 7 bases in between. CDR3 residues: CASSVRDTDTQYF. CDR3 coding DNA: TGCGCCAGCAGTGTCAGGGACACAGATACGCAGTATTTT.

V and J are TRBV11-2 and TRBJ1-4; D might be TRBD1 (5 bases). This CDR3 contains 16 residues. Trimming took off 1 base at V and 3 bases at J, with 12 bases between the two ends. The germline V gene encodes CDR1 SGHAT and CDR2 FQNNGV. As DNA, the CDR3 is TGTGCCAGCAGCTTAGGTCGGGGGGTGGCTAATGAAAAACTGTTTTTT. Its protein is CASSLGRGVANEKLFF.

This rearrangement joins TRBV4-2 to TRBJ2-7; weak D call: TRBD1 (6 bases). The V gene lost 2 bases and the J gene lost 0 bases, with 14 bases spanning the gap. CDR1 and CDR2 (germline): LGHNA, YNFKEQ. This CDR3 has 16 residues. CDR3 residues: CASSQKWRTDSYEQYF. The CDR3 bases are TGTGCCAGCAGCCAAAAATGGCGGACAGACTCCTACGAGCAGTACTTC.

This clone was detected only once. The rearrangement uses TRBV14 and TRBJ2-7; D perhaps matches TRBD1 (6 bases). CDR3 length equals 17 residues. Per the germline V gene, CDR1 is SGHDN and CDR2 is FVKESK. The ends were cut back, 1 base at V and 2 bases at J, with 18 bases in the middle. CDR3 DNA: TGTGCCAGCAGCCAAGGGCCGGGTGGGACATCCCCCTACGAGCAGTACTTC. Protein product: CASSQGPGGTSPYEQYF.

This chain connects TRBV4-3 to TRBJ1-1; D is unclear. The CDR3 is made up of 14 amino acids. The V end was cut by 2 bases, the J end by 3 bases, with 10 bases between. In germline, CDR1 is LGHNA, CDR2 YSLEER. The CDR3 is CASSQLEGYTEAFF. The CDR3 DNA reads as TGCGCCAGCAGCCAACTAGAAGGTTACACTGAAGCTTTCTTT.

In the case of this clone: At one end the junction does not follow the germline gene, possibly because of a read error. CDR3 loop: CATSDRVGYEQYF. The CDR3 bases are TGTGCCACCAGCGACAGGGTGGGCTACGAGCAGTACTTC. This rearrangement joins TRBV5-5 to TRBJ2-7; 7 nucleotides agree with TRBD1. Germline CDR1 SGHKS, CDR2 YYEKEE (reference sequence). The CDR3 spans 13 residues.

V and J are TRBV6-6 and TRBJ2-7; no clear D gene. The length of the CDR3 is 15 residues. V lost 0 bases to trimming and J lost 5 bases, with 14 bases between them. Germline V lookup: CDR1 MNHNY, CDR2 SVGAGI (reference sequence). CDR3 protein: CASSYSVLPTHEQYF. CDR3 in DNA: TGTGCCAGCAGTTACTCGGTGCTCCCGACGCACGAGCAGTACTTC.

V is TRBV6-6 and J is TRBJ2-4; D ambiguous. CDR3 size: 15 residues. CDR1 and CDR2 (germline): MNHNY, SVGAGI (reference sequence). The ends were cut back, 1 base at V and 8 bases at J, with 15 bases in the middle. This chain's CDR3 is CASSYLVGEKDIQYF. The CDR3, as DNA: TGTGCCAGCAGTTACTTGGTAGGCGAAAAAGACATTCAGTACTTC.

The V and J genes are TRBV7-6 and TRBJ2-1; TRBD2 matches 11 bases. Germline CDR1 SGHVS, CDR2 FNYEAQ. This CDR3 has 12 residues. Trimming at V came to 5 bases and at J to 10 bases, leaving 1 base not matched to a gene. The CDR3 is CASSRTSGEQFF. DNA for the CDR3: TGTGCCAGCAGCCGGACTAGCGGGGAGCAGTTCTTC. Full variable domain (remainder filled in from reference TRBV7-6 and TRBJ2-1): GAGVSQSPRYKVTKRGQDVALRCDPISGHVSLYWYRQALGQGPEFLTYFNYEAQQDKSGLPNDRFSAERPEGSISTLTIQRTEQRDSAMYRCASSRTSGEQFFGPGTRLTVL.

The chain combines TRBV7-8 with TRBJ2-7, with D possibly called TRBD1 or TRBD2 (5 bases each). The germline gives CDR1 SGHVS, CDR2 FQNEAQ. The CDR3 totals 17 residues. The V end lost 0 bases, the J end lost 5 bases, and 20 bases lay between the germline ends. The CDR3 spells CASSLAMWGSLVNEQYF. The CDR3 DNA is TGTGCCAGCAGCTTAGCGATGTGGGGGAGCCTAGTGAACGAGCAGTACTTC.

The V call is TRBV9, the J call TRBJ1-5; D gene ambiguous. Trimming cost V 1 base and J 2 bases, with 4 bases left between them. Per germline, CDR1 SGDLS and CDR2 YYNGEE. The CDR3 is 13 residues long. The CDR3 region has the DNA TGTGCCAGCAGCGTATATGGCAATCAGCCCCAGCATTTT. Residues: CASSVYGNQPQHF. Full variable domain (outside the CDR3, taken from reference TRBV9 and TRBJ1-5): DSGVTQTPKHLITATGQRVTLRCSPRSGDLSVYWYQQSLDQGLQFLIQYYNGEERAKGNILERFSAQQFPDLHSELNLSSLELGDSALYFCASSVYGNQPQHFGDGTRLSIL.

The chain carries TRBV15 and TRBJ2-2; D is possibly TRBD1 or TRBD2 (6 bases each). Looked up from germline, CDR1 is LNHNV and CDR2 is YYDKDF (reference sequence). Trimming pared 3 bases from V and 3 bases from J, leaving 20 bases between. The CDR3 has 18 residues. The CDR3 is CATSRRGAGTLDTGELFF. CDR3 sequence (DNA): TGTGCCACCAGCAGGAGGGGGGCTGGGACACTCGACACCGGGGAGCTGTTTTTT.

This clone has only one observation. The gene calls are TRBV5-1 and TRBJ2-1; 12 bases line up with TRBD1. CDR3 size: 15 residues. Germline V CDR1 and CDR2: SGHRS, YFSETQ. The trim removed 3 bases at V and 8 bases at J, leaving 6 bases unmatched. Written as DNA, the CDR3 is TGCGCCAGCAGCTACCGGGACAGGGGGCTGGATGAGCAGTTCTTC. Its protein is CASSYRDRGLDEQFF.

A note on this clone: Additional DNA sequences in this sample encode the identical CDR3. CDR3 nucleotide sequence: TGCAGCGCCCGAGGGACAGGGCGTATGACCGGGGAGCTGTTTTTT. Its translation is CSARGTGRMTGELFF. The chain combines TRBV29-1 with TRBJ2-2, with 9 bases fitting TRBD1. The germline V gene has CDR1 SQVTM and CDR2 ANQGSEA. This CDR3 contains 15 residues. V was clipped by 7 bases and J by 5 bases; unmatched bases: 11.

CDR3 region: CASRPGPPANYTF. CDR3 coding DNA: TGTGCCAGCAGACCCGGGCCCCCCGCCAACTACACCTTC. The gene calls are TRBV7-9 and TRBJ1-2; D is unclear. The CDR3 consists of 13 residues. The germline V and J ends were trimmed by 6 bases and 10 bases, with 18 bases remaining between them. Germline V gene data show CDR1 as SEHNR and CDR2 as FQNEAQ (reference sequence).

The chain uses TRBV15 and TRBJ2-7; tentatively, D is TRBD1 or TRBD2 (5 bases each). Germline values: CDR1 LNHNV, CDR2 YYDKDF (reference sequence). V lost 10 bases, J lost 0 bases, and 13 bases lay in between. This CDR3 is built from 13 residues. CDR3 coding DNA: TGTGCCATCGGGGACGGATACTCCTACGAGCAGTACTTC. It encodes CAIGDGYSYEQYF.

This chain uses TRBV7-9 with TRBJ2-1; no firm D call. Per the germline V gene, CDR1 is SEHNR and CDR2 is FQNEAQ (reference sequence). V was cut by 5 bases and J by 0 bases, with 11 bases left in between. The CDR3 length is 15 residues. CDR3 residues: CASSPGLRSYNEQFF. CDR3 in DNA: TGTGCCAGCAGCCCAGGCTTGCGCTCCTACAATGAGCAGTTCTTC.

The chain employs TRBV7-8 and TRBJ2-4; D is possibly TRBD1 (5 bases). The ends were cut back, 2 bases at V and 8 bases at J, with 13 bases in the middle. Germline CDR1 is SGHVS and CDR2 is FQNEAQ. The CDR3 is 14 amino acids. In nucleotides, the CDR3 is TGTGCCAGCAGCTTAATGGGGCGCGAGGACATTCAGTACTTC. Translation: CASSLMGREDIQYF.

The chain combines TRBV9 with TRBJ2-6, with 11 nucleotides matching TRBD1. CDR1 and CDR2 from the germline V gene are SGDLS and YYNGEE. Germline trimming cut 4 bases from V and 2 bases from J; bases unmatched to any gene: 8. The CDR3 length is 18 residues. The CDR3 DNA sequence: TGTGCCAGCAGCCCCCTGGGACAGGGGGGACCTGGGGCCAACGTCCTGACTTTC. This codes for CASSPLGQGGPGANVLTF.

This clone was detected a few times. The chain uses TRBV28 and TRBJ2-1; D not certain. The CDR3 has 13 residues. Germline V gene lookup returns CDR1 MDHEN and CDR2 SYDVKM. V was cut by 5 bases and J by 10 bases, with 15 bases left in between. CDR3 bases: TGTGCCAGCAGTCTCTCCTTGTCGTTCGAGCAGTTCTTC. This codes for CASSLSLSFEQFF.

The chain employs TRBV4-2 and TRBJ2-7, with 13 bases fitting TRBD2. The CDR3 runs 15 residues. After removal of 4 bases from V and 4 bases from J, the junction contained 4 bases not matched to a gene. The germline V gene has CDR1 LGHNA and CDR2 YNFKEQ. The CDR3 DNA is TGTGCCAGCAGCCCGGGACTAGCGGGACATTACGAGCAGTACTTC. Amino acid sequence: CASSPGLAGHYEQYF.